The TCR beta chain under discussion was sequenced for a study of blood T cell repertoires in COVID-19 (dated by TCRdb to 2018 to 2020). Turning to the overall study: The collaborator samples originated in the United States, Italy and Spain and spanned the acute and convalescent phases of COVID-19. The prospective study material was composed of cDNA or gDNA derived from T cells, B-cell-depleted T cells, or PBMCs. Deeply sampled blood TCRbeta repertoires from subjects exposed to, actively infected with, or recovered from COVID-19 were included in the dataset. The repertoires were made available in a free public database intended to serve as a resource for research on the immune response to SARS-CoV-2. Samples came from the ongoing ImmuneRACE study (first 160 participants) plus 1,254 subjects from 6 global collaborators. Nearly every sample came with metadata listing a de-identified subject ID, COVID-19 status, age in years and sex. Where available, HLA class I and class II types were taken from metadata supplied by the sample provider and were not determined by assay-based typing.

As for this clone: Its antigen is still unknown. No much larger clone is present one base from it, and per-base qualities are unavailable.

Its CDR3 holds 14 amino acids, cysteine through phenylalanine. This entry keeps only the CDR3 DNA: 42 bases, framed from base 1. CDR1 and CDR2 (MGHRA, YSYEKL) derive from the germline V gene. The V end gives up 4 bases and the J end 5 bases, leaving 6 bases in the junction not matched to a gene. Enrolling through a virtual design, the prospective study's participants ranged in age from about 18 to 100 years and lived across 24 United States geographic areas. In the prospective study, cohorts were assigned on the basis of participant-reported clinical history obtained from a screening survey and a study questionnaire. Recovered participants in ImmuneRACE Cohort 3 were defined by two consecutive negative NP/OP PCR tests, clearance by a healthcare professional, or resolution of symptoms. In the prospective study, whole blood, serum and a nasopharyngeal or oropharyngeal swab were collected from each participant by mobile phlebotomists. Participants in the prospective study had the option to provide additional blood draws and questionnaires over an approximately 2-month period. Before DNA extraction, blood samples from the prospective study were shipped at room temperature or frozen.

What the study reported, not specific to this receptor: Clinical and demographic metadata were provided uncurated, with the amount varying by source and participant.

TCRbeta CDR3 regions were amplified from genomic DNA by means of the immunoSEQ Assay, a bias-controlled multiplex PCR. Turning to the authors' computational methods: Nucleated cell counts per sample were estimated from amplification of reference gene primers within the assay. To quantify the absolute abundance of each unique TCRbeta CDR3 rearrangement, sequence reads were collapsed and filtered. For each sample, productive Simpson clonality was calculated as the square root of Simpson's diversity index across productive rearrangements. Sourced from immuneACCESS, this table was stored by TCRdb with only in-frame sequences that have V and J called. A share of the clones is absent; for the studies checked, an unresolved V gene accounts for under half, and the remainder has no known explanation. The V and J calls and clone size come from that table; D and trimming were worked out from the DNA. The sample table shows 500,000 or so clones, and around 87% are seen once. Together, the top ten hold about 0.7% of the sample.

Recombination connected TRBV4-1 to TRBJ1-1; TRBD1 aligns with 8 central bases. This receptor was taken from a young woman who had recovered from COVID-19. The sequenced material came from PBMCs or T cells enriched from blood (not recorded which). The DNA sequence is TGCGCCAGCAGCCCGCGGACAGGGCGAACTGAAGCTTTCTTT. This encodes CASSPRTGRTEAFF.